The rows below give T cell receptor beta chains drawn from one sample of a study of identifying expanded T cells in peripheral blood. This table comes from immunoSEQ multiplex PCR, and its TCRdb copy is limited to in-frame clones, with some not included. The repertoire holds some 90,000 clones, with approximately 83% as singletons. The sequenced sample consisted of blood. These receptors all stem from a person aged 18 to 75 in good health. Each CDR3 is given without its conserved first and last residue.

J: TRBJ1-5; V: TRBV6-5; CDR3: ASSYGQGGNQPQH
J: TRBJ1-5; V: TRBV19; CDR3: ASSINGRGNQPQH
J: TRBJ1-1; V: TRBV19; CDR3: ASLGTAHTEAF
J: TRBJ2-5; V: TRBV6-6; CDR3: ASSRQETQY
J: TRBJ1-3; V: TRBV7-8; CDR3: ASRQANGNTIY
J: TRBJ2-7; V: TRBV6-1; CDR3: ASTPPGRDAYEQY
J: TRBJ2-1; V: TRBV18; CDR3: ASSPGAGADEQF
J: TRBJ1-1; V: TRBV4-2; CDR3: ASSQDRGRGPNTEAF
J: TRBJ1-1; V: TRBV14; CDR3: ASSQDPGYMNTEAF
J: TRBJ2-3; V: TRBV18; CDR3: ASLSGESTQY
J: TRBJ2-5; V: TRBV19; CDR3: ASSMDRLPETQY
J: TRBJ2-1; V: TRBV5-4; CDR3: ASSPTRQGLYNEQF
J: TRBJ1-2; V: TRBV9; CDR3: ASSVDHGTGDLYGYT
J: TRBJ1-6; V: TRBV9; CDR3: ASSLGWTAGSPLH
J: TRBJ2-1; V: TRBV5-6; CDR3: ASSFKSSYNEQF
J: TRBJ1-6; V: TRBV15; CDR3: ATSRVFGQGANSPLH
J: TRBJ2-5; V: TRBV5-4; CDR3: ASSLMGAVSQETQY
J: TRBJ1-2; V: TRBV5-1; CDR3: ASSLVPPRDTYGYT
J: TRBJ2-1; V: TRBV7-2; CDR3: ASSKGLAGGGEQF
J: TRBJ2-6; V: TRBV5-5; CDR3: ATYLQGAGANVLT
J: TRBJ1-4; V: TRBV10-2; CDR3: ASSAGTGNKKLF
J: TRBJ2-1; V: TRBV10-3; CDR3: AISESRLASSYNEQF
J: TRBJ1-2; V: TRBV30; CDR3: AWRPGTLIYGYT
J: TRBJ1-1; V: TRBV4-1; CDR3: ASSHLDREPEAF
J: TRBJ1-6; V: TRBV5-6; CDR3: ASSLFGGLSPLH